The 23 T cell receptor beta chains below all came from one sample that was sequenced in a study of identical twins. TCRdb reprocessed the 5' RACE reads with MiXCR, giving one entry per CDR3 protein. The sample carries just under 550,000 distinct CDR3 sequences, about 16% recorded once. This sample was shared with a second study, whose subject was yellow fever vaccine responses in identical twins.

The sample comprised CD4+ T cells sorted from blood. The receptor source for this set is a woman younger than 30 in good health.

The rearrangement joins TRBV12-3 or TRBV12-4 to TRBJ2-1; TRBD2 aligns across 12 bases. The CDR3 has 15 residues. V was clipped by 7 bases and J by 6 bases; unmatched bases: 7. The CDR3 here is CASTKLAGGINEQFF. The CDR3 coding sequence is TGTGCCAGCACTAAACTAGCGGGGGGCATCAATGAGCAGTTCTTC.

This clonotype has only a few counts. The chain employs TRBV9 and TRBJ2-1; TRBD2 aligns across 7 bases. The trim removed 0 bases at V and 5 bases at J, leaving 8 bases unmatched. Germline V gives CDR1 SGDLS, CDR2 YYNGEE. CDR3 length: 16 amino acids. The CDR3 spells CASSVAPSGGDNEQFF. As DNA, the CDR3 is TGTGCCAGCAGCGTAGCCCCTAGCGGAGGGGACAATGAGCAGTTCTTC.

This CDR3 reads CASSLGLSGRDTQYF. The CDR3 region has the DNA TGTGCCAGCAGCTTGGGGCTTAGCGGGCGGGATACGCAGTATTTT. The genes are TRBV5-5 and TRBJ2-3; 7 bases map to TRBD2. Unmatched junction bases numbered 7, after V lost 0 bases and J lost 6 bases. This CDR3 has 15 residues. CDR1 SGHKS and CDR2 YYEKEE come from the germline V gene (reference sequence).

The table lists this clonotype with a few counts. This sequence joins TRBV7-6 and TRBJ2-1; D may correspond to TRBD1 or TRBD2 (5 bases each). V was clipped by 2 bases and J by 3 bases, with 17 bases between them. The CDR3 is 17 residues long. The germline CDR1 and CDR2 sequences are SGHVS and FNYEAQ. The CDR3 region is CASSLQVPGPYYNEQFF. The CDR3 region has the DNA TGTGCCAGCAGCTTACAGGTGCCGGGACCTTACTACAATGAGCAGTTCTTC.

This clonotype came up many times. The genes are TRBV20-1 and TRBJ2-7; 10 bases align to TRBD2. V lost 1 base and J lost 6; bases outside the gene matches: 6. The CDR3 has 14 residues. Germline values: CDR1 DFQATT, CDR2 SNEGSKA (reference sequence). CDR3 in amino acids: CSARAGTSVSEQYF. The CDR3 DNA follows: TGCAGTGCTAGAGCCGGGACTAGCGTTTCCGAGCAGTACTTC.

This clonotype was observed a handful of times. The chain links TRBV21-1 to TRBJ2-1. TRBV21-1 has pseudogene status. This CDR3 comprises 19 residues. The CDR3 protein is CASSFRATGRLIDYNEQFF. The CDR3, as DNA: TGTGCCAGCAGCTTCCGAGCCACGGGTAGGCTAATCGATTACAATGAGCAGTTCTTC.

The chain carries TRBV20-1 and TRBJ2-7; maybe TRBD2 (6 bases). V lost 2 bases and J 5 bases, leaving 22 bases between the germline ends. CDR3 length: 16 residues. Germline CDR1 reads DFQATT; CDR2 reads SNEGSKA (reference sequence). Here the CDR3 DNA reads TGCAGTGCTAGAAAATCAGGGAGACTAGACCCCCACGAGCAGTACTTC. Protein product: CSARKSGRLDPHEQYF.

V gene TRBV6-1 combines with J gene TRBJ1-5, with 8 bases that match TRBD1. Germline trimming cut 7 bases from V and 6 bases from J; bases unmatched to any gene: 8. Germline values: CDR1 MNHNS, CDR2 SASEGT. CDR3 size: 14 residues. CDR3 residues: CASTPDRGGQPQHF. CDR3 in DNA: TGTGCCAGCACCCCAGACAGGGGTGGTCAGCCCCAGCATTTT.

This chain connects TRBV6-5 to TRBJ2-1; D not certain. V was pared by 2 bases and J by 9 bases, with 11 bases between. From germline, CDR1 is MNHEY and CDR2 SVGAGI. This CDR3 spans 13 amino acids. The CDR3 sequence is CASSYDGFGEQFF. In DNA form, the CDR3 reads TGTGCCAGCAGTTACGATGGTTTCGGTGAGCAGTTCTTC.

The chain joins TRBV12-3 or TRBV12-4 to TRBJ2-5, with D possibly TRBD1 on 5 matching bases. V was trimmed by 3 bases and J by 5 bases, leaving 10 bases between them. This CDR3 has 13 residues. CDR3 nucleotides: TGTGCCAGCAGTTTCCCAGGGCGTGAGACCCAGTACTTC. Its protein is CASSFPGRETQYF.

There are a few counts of this clonotype. The genes are TRBV3-1 and TRBJ2-1; TRBD2 might be the D (6 bases). Germline CDR1 reads LGHDT; CDR2 reads YNNKEL (reference sequence). This CDR3 region has 17 residues. With 4 bases removed from V and 5 bases from J, the gap between germline ends came to 21 bases. The CDR3 protein is CASSLSFAGPPHNEQFF. The DNA of the CDR3 is TGTGCCAGCAGCCTCTCCTTTGCGGGACCCCCCCACAATGAGCAGTTCTTC.

This chain links TRBV5-6 with TRBJ2-1; a possible D gene is TRBD2 (5 bases). The germline V gene has CDR1 SGHDT and CDR2 YYEEEE. The CDR3 runs to 15 residues. V lost 4 bases and J lost 3, with 14 bases in between. In DNA form, the CDR3 reads TGTGCCAGCAGCCCGGGCCTGGGAGACTACAATGAGCAGTTCTTC. Translation: CASSPGLGDYNEQFF.

This clonotype has a handful of counts. This rearrangement joins TRBV10-3 to TRBJ1-5; D remains ambiguous. The CDR3 spans 13 residues. The germline V gene encodes CDR1 ENHRY and CDR2 SYGVKD. Trimming took 4 bases from V and 1 from J, leaving 5 bases between them. The DNA for the CDR3 is TGTGCCATCAGTGTCTACAGCAATCAGCCCCAGCATTTT. It specifies CAISVYSNQPQHF.

This clonotype is a singleton in its sample. The chain combines TRBV7-9 with TRBJ1-2; weak D call: TRBD1 (5 bases). The V gene's germline CDR1 is SEHNR and CDR2 FQNEAQ (reference sequence). The CDR3 consists of 14 residues. Trimming took off 2 bases at V and 8 bases at J, with 15 bases between the two ends. The CDR3 loop is CASSLSGRVGGYTF. The CDR3 region has the DNA TGTGCCAGCAGCTTATCGGGCAGGGTTGGCGGCTACACCTTC.

This clonotype has just a few counts. V usage is TRBV10-3 and J usage is TRBJ2-1, with D perhaps TRBD2 (5 bases). The germline gives CDR1 ENHRY, CDR2 SYGVKD. This CDR3 is built from 15 residues. The V end lost 6 bases, the J end lost 5 bases, and 17 bases lay between the germline ends. CDR3 sequence (DNA): TGTGCCATCAGACCGGCTCGGGGAACTAACAATGAGCAGTTCTTC. Protein product: CAIRPARGTNNEQFF.

The V call is TRBV24-1, the J call TRBJ2-1; TRBD1 aligns across 10 bases. The germline V gene has CDR1 KGHDR and CDR2 SFDVKD. CDR3 size: 14 residues. Unmatched junction bases numbered 9, after V lost 7 bases and J lost 10 bases. The CDR3 loop is CATRSDRGTGEQFF. The CDR3 nucleotides are TGTGCCACCAGATCGGACAGGGGGACTGGAGAGCAGTTCTTC.

The sample holds a few counts of this clonotype. This sequence joins TRBV2 and TRBJ2-2; 8 positions match TRBD2. The CDR3 runs 16 residues. Germline CDR1 and CDR2: SNHLY and FYNNEI. V was pared by 5 bases and J by 0 bases, with 5 bases of the junction left unmatched. This CDR3 is CASSLQTSANTGELFF. CDR3 sequence (DNA): TGTGCCAGCAGTCTGCAGACTAGCGCGAACACCGGGGAGCTGTTTTTT.

This clonotype was seen a few times. The V and J genes are TRBV20-1 and TRBJ2-4; 9 bases map to TRBD1. From germline, CDR1 is DFQATT and CDR2 SNEGSKA (reference sequence). The J segment lost 1 base and the V segment lost 0 bases, leaving 1 base of the junction unmatched. The CDR3 is 15 amino acids. CDR3 loop: CSAREQGAAKNIQYF. The CDR3 nucleotides read TGCAGTGCTAGAGAACAGGGGGCGGCCAAAAACATTCAGTACTTC.

The V and J genes are TRBV28 and TRBJ2-7; tentative D call: TRBD2 (5 bases). The CDR3 spans 12 residues. V gave up 7 bases and J gave up 3 bases, with 10 bases separating them. CDR1 and CDR2 (germline): MDHEN, SYDVKM. The CDR3 nucleotides read TGTGCCAGCAAAGGGAGTCACTACGAGCAGTACTTC. It translates to CASKGSHYEQYF.

The V call is TRBV20-1, the J call TRBJ1-2; D remains ambiguous. CDR1 is DFQATT and CDR2 is SNEGSKA in the germline V gene (reference sequence). The CDR3 covers 12 residues. V was cut by 6 bases and J by 1 base, with 9 bases left in between. The CDR3 sequence is CSAASSNYGYTF. The DNA for the CDR3 is TGCAGTGCAGCCAGTAGTAACTATGGCTACACCTTC.

V is TRBV2 and J is TRBJ2-7; no clear D gene. V dropped 1 base and J dropped 4 bases, with 5 bases sitting between them. CDR3 length: 12 residues. Per germline, CDR1 SNHLY and CDR2 FYNNEI. For the CDR3, the DNA is TGTGCCAGCAGTGAAGACTTTTACGAGCAGTACGTC. Translation: CASSEDFYEQYV.

The V call is TRBV6-5, the J call TRBJ2-1; D gene ambiguous. CDR3 size: 11 residues. From germline, CDR1 is MNHEY and CDR2 SVGAGI. V was cut by 1 base and J by 12 bases, with 7 bases left in between. DNA of the CDR3: TGTGCCAGCAGTTACTTGACAAGGCAGTTCTTC. This translates into CASSYLTRQFF.

This clonotype was detected only a few times. The chain carries TRBV10-1 and TRBJ2-3; the D gene is possibly TRBD2 (5 bases). There are 16 residues in the CDR3. V was cut by 4 bases and J by 4 bases, with 18 bases left in between. Per germline, CDR1 WNHNN and CDR2 SYGVQD (reference sequence). CDR3 loop: CASSVNFGIGADTQYF. The CDR3 DNA reads as TGCGCCAGCAGTGTCAACTTCGGGATTGGGGCAGATACGCAGTATTTT.